The text below deals with one T cell receptor (beta chain). This sample was included in a study of blood T cell repertoires in COVID-19. Study information: T cells, B-cell-depleted T cells, or PBMCs supplied cDNA or gDNA.

V lost 4 bases and J lost 4, with 14 bases in between. Germline V gives CDR1 SGHDT, CDR2 YYEEEE. The CDR3 length is 14 residues. Original methodology: Reference gene primer amplification gave estimated nucleated cell counts. Generated by immunoSEQ multiplex PCR, the TCRdb table keeps only in-frame clones and is missing some. The V and J calls and clone size come from that table; D and trimming were worked out from the DNA. Here the sample spans about 130,000 clones, 85% to 90% being singletons. The Seattle patients joined while their infection was active and were tracked longitudinally afterward. The sample consisted of peripheral blood. This sequence originates from a man aged 55-75 years with COVID-19, enrolled during active disease. The J gene is TRBJ1-2, the V gene TRBV5-6; no clear D. CDR3 DNA sequence: TGTGCCAGCAGCCCGGGATCCGTGGTCTATGGCTACACCTTC. Its translation is CASSPGSVVYGYTF.